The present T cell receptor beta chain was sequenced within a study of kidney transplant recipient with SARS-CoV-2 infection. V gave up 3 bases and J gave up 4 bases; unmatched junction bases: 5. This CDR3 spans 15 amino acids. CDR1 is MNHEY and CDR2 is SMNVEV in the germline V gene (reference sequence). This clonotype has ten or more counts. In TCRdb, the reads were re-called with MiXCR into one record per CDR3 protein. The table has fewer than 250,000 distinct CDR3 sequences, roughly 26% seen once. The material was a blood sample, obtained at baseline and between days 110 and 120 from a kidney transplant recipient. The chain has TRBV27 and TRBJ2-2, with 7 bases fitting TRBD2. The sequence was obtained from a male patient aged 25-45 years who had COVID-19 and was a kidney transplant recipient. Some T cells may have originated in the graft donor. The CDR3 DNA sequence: TGTGCCAGCAGTTTCAGCCCGGGAGGCACCGGGGAGCTGTTTTTT. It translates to CASSFSPGGTGELFF.